This TCR beta chain was captured by sequencing in a study of blood T cell repertoires in COVID-19. TCRdb's copy holds only in-frame clones and misses some; the assay was immunoSEQ multiplex PCR. The table lists approximately 110,000 clones, around 85% of them singletons. Germline CDR1 and CDR2: SNHLY and FYNNEI. The V gene lost 2 bases and the J gene lost 3 bases, with 10 bases spanning the gap. This CDR3 comprises 14 residues. The sequencing sample was made of peripheral blood. The TCR originated in a man between 65 and 79 years old with active or convalescent COVID-19. The rearrangement joins TRBV2 to TRBJ1-1; D not certain. The CDR3 region has the DNA TGTGCCAGCAGTGAATCGGGGTCGGACACTGAAGCTTTCTTT. It is translated as CASSESGSDTEAFF.